This T cell receptor beta chain was profiled in a study of blood T cell repertoires in COVID-19. The wider study: The United States, Italy and Spain were the sources of the acute and convalescent COVID-19 samples. T cells, B-cell-depleted T cells, or PBMCs supplied cDNA or gDNA.

Per the authors' pipeline: Nucleated cell counts were estimated from reference gene primer amplification. The data were produced by immunoSEQ multiplex PCR, yet TCRdb's version contains in-frame clones alone and is incomplete. Clonal size and the V and J genes are those of that table, whereas D and trimming came from the DNA. The table shows tens of thousands of clones, with over 85% occurring only once. CDR1 is SGHAT, CDR2 FQNNGV, per germline. There are 13 residues in the CDR3. Trimming left V 5 bases short and J 5 bases short, with 10 bases between. Sample: peripheral blood. This TCR was sampled from an elderly woman with acute or convalescent COVID-19. The chain couples TRBV11-2 to TRBJ2-1, with unresolved D. This CDR3 is CASSIILDNEQFF. The CDR3 DNA reads as TGTGCCAGCAGCATAATACTCGACAATGAGCAGTTCTTC.